A single sample gave rise to the 14 T cell receptor beta chains below, sequenced in a study of cytomegalovirus exposure and HLA in healthy donors. TCRdb keeps only in-frame clones here, not all; method: immunoSEQ multiplex PCR. This table has 80,000 to 95,000 clones, approximately 93% appearing once. Sequenced sample: PBMCs. Source of these receptors: a woman under 40 in good health and CMV-seropositive.

The CDR3, as DNA: TGTGCCAGTAGTATCGTCCCGAGCTACAACACTGAAGCTTTCTTT. Translation gives CASSIVPSYNTEAFF. The chain has TRBV19 and TRBJ1-1; D uncertain. Germline CDR1 reads LNHDA; CDR2 reads SQIVND (reference sequence). V lost 3 bases and J 2 bases, leaving 13 bases between the germline ends. CDR3 length equals 15 residues.

This chain connects TRBV28 to TRBJ2-3; maybe TRBD2 (6 bases). The germline V gene has CDR1 MDHEN and CDR2 SYDVKM. Between the trimmed V and J ends, which lost 5 bases and 2 bases, there was a span of 14 bases. The CDR3 has 15 residues. DNA of the CDR3: TGTGCCAGCAGTAACAGACCGGGAGCCACAGATACGCAGTATTTT. Translating gives CASSNRPGATDTQYF.

The J gene is TRBJ2-3, the V gene TRBV21-1; the DNA was not compared with TRBD2, the D call given in the table. TRBV21-1 is flagged as a pseudogene. The CDR3 is 16 amino acids. CDR3 sequence (DNA): TGTGCCAGCAGCCATTATATACGGAGAATCACAGATACGCAGTATTTT. This sequence encodes CASSHYIRRITDTQYF.

The V and J genes are TRBV5-1 and TRBJ2-1, with TRBD2 matching 10 bases. Germline lookup yields CDR1 SGHRS and CDR2 YFSETQ. This CDR3 region has 18 residues. V shed 1 base, J shed 3 bases, and the junction held 10 bases outside the gene matches. CDR3 loop: CASSLFSASGSGYNEQFF. DNA of the CDR3: TGCGCCAGCAGCTTGTTCTCGGCTAGCGGGAGCGGCTACAATGAGCAGTTCTTC.

This chain connects TRBV5-1 to TRBJ2-3, with 8 bases matching TRBD2. Germline loops: CDR1 SGHRS, CDR2 YFSETQ. With V trimmed by 4 bases and J by 8 bases, 15 bases remained unmatched. The CDR3 has 16 amino acids. CDR3 nucleotide sequence: TGCGCCAGCAGCCCACGAAGCGGGAGAAAGTTCGGTACGCAGTATTTT. This translates into CASSPRSGRKFGTQYF. Filled out from reference TRBV5-1 and TRBJ2-3, the complete variable domain reads KAGVTQTPRYLIKTRGQQVTLSCSPISGHRSVSWYQQTPGQGLQFLFEYFSETQRNKGNFPGRFSGRQFSNSRSEMNVSTLELGDSALYLCASSPRSGRKFGTQYFGPGTRLTVL.

V is TRBV7-2 and J is TRBJ2-1; no reliable D call. The V gene lost 3 bases and the J gene lost 6 bases, with 12 bases spanning the gap. Germline lookup yields CDR1 SGHTA and CDR2 FQGNSA. CDR3 length: 14 residues. The CDR3 loop is CASSFRSASNEQFF. CDR3 in DNA: TGTGCCAGCAGCTTCCGGTCAGCGAGCAATGAGCAGTTCTTC. The entire variable domain, with the rest obtained from reference TRBV7-2 and TRBJ2-1, is as follows: GAGVSQSPSNKVTEKGKDVELRCDPISGHTALYWYRQSLGQGLEFLIYFQGNSAPDKSGLPSDRFSAERTGGSVSTLTIQRTQQEDSAVYLCASSFRSASNEQFFGPGTRLTVL.

The chain couples TRBV4-3 to TRBJ2-7; tentatively, D is TRBD2 (6 bases). Germline V gene lookup returns CDR1 LGHNA and CDR2 YSLEER. This CDR3 comprises 15 residues. The V gene lost 4 bases and the J gene lost 0 bases, with 13 bases spanning the gap. DNA for the CDR3: TGCGCCAGCAGCCCGGGGGAGGCAAGCTCCTACGAGCAGTACTTC. This sequence encodes CASSPGEASSYEQYF.

The CDR3 loop reads CASRRLATNEKLFF. DNA for the CDR3: TGTGCCAGCAGGCGCCTTGCAACTAATGAAAAACTGTTTTTT. This rearrangement joins TRBV6-6 to TRBJ1-4; D is unclear. Looked up from germline, CDR1 is MNHNY and CDR2 is SVGAGI (reference sequence). V was pared by 6 bases and J by 0 bases, with 8 bases between. The CDR3 sequence is 14 residues long.

The chain is built from TRBV28 and TRBJ2-1, with TRBD2 identical over 8 bases. Germline V lookup: CDR1 MDHEN, CDR2 SYDVKM. The CDR3 spans 17 residues. V shed 5 bases and J 0 bases; nucleotides not matched to a gene: 9. CDR3 in amino acids: CASSTRTSQSSYNEQFF. CDR3 in DNA: TGTGCCAGCAGTACGAGGACTAGCCAAAGCTCCTACAATGAGCAGTTCTTC.

The rearrangement links TRBV27 to TRBJ2-6, with D perhaps TRBD2 (5 bases). Trimming removed 0 bases at V and 2 bases at J, with 20 bases between. Germline V gives CDR1 MNHEY, CDR2 SMNVEV (reference sequence). This CDR3 spans 20 amino acids. CDR3 sequence: CASSLSAPPRVGAGANVLTF. In nucleotides, the CDR3 is TGTGCCAGCAGTTTATCGGCCCCCCCGAGGGTTGGGGCTGGGGCCAACGTCCTGACTTTC.

The V and J genes are TRBV5-1 and TRBJ2-5; TRBD2 aligns across 15 bases. CDR3 length: 16 residues. The V and J ends lost 4 bases and 4 bases, in that order; junction bases with no gene match: 5. Germline lookup yields CDR1 SGHRS and CDR2 YFSETQ. The CDR3 spells CASSPGTSGRLETQYF. In nucleotides, the CDR3 is TGCGCCAGCAGCCCAGGGACTAGCGGGAGGTTAGAGACCCAGTACTTC.

The chain combines TRBV11-2 with TRBJ1-2; TRBD1 matches 7 bases. Trimming took 5 bases from V and 7 from J; bases not matched to a gene: 16. In germline, CDR1 is SGHAT, CDR2 FQNNGV. CDR3 length: 16 residues. The CDR3 here is CASSNNRGPKVSGYTF. The CDR3 coding sequence is TGTGCCAGCAGCAACAACAGGGGCCCCAAAGTGAGTGGCTACACCTTC.

The CDR3 reads CASSGRAHNEQFF. CDR3 coding DNA: TGTGCCAGCAGCGGGAGGGCCCACAATGAGCAGTTCTTC. V is TRBV9 and J is TRBJ2-1, with D tentatively TRBD2 (6 bases). The CDR3 contains 13 residues. Trimming shortened V by 3 bases and J by 5 bases, and 9 bases separated the two germline ends. Germline V gene sequence: CDR1 SGDLS, CDR2 YYNGEE.

The chain links TRBV2 to TRBJ2-3; no clear D. CDR3 length equals 12 residues. Trimming left V 2 bases short and J 6 bases short, with 6 bases between. Germline V lookup: CDR1 SNHLY, CDR2 FYNNEI. As DNA, the CDR3 is TGTGCCAGCAGTGAACAGGTCGATACGCAGTATTTT. Amino acids: CASSEQVDTQYF.